These 7 T cell receptor beta chains share one sample of origin, sequenced in a study of blood T cell repertoires in COVID-19. The table came from immunoSEQ multiplex PCR; TCRdb's copy has only in-frame clones and leaves some out. The sample lists 97,000 or so clones; 80% to 95% were seen once. The specimen sequenced was peripheral blood. Receptors were obtained from a woman in her forties or fifties with COVID-19, enrolled during active disease.

This clone was detected once. This sequence joins TRBV28 and TRBJ2-7; a possible D gene is TRBD1 (5 bases). Per the germline V gene, CDR1 is MDHEN and CDR2 is SYDVKM. The V end lost 5 bases, the J end lost 0 bases, and 14 bases lay between the germline ends. This CDR3 comprises 15 residues. The CDR3 nucleotides read TGTGCCAGCAGTCCGAGGACACCTTACTCCTACGAGCAGTACGTC. Protein: CASSPRTPYSYEQYV.

This clone was seen just once. The J gene is TRBJ1-4, the V gene TRBV2; maybe TRBD1 (5 bases). Germline CDR1 is SNHLY and CDR2 is FYNNEI. V was shortened by 6 bases and J by 3 bases, with 14 bases between the two germline ends. The CDR3 runs to 15 residues. The CDR3 spells CASRRQIAPNEKLFF. As DNA, the CDR3 is TGTGCCAGCAGAAGACAGATCGCTCCTAATGAAAAACTGTTTTTT.

V and J are TRBV4-1 and TRBJ2-3, with 9 bases identical to TRBD2. CDR1 MGHRA and CDR2 YSYEKL come from the germline V gene. This CDR3 region has 16 residues. V lost 0 bases and J lost 5; bases outside the gene matches: 6. This chain's CDR3 is CASSQDRVRGGDTQYF. DNA for the CDR3: TGCGCCAGCAGCCAAGATCGGGTGCGGGGGGGAGATACGCAGTATTTT.

The chain combines TRBV11-2 with TRBJ1-1; D is possibly TRBD1 (5 bases). Per germline, CDR1 SGHAT and CDR2 FQNNGV. The CDR3 totals 13 residues. Deletions cut 1 base from V and 7 bases from J, with 10 bases between. In nucleotides, the CDR3 is TGTGCCAGCAGCTTAGGGGGGGTCAATGAAGCTTTCTTT. Its translation: CASSLGGVNEAFF.

V usage is TRBV5-1 and J usage is TRBJ2-1; D unclear. Germline V CDR1 and CDR2: SGHRS, YFSETQ. V dropped 4 bases and J dropped 0 bases, with 11 bases sitting between them. The CDR3 is 15 residues long. The CDR3, as DNA: TGCGCCAGCAGCCACGGGTCAAGCTCCTACAATGAGCAGTTCTTC. It specifies CASSHGSSSYNEQFF.

This clone appeared once. CDR3 residues: CASSPFRGWAYEQYF. Here the CDR3 DNA reads TGTGCCAGCAGCCCCTTCAGGGGGTGGGCCTACGAGCAGTACTTC. V usage is TRBV11-2 and J usage is TRBJ2-7, with 7 bases matching TRBD1. The germline CDR1 and CDR2 sequences are SGHAT and FQNNGV. V dropped 5 bases and J dropped 2; count of bases not matched to a gene: 9. This CDR3 comprises 15 residues.

The chain is built from TRBV12-3 or TRBV12-4 and TRBJ1-4; D unclear. CDR3 length: 12 residues. Trimming pared 3 bases from V and 7 bases from J, leaving 6 bases between. CDR3 coding DNA: TGTGCCAGCAGTTTCGCAGGTGAAAAACTGTTTTTT. It yields the protein CASSFAGEKLFF.